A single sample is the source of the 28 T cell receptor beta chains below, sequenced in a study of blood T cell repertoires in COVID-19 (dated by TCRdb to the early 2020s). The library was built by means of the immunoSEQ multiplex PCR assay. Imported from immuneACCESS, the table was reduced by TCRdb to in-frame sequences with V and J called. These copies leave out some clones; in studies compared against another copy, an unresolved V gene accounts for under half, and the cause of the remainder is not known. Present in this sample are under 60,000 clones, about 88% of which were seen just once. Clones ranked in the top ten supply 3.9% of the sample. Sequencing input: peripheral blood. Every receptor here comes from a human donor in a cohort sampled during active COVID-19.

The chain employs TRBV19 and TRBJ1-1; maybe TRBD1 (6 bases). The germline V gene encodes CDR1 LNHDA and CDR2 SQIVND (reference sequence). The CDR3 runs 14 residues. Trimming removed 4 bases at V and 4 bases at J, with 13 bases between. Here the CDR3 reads CASSKGGMITEAFF. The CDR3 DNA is TGTGCCAGTAGTAAGGGGGGGATGATCACTGAAGCTTTCTTT.

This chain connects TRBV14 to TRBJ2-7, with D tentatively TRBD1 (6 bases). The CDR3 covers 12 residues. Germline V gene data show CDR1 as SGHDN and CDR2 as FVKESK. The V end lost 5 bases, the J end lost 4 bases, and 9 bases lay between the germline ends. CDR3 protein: CASSEQGYEQYF. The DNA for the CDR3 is TGTGCCAGCAGCGAACAGGGTTACGAGCAGTACTTC.

The CDR3 bases are TGTGCCAGCAGTTACTCGAGCCTCAGGGGCGGCTATGGCTACACCTTC. Translating it yields CASSYSSLRGGYGYTF. The chain has TRBV6-6 and TRBJ1-2; a possible D gene is TRBD1 (6 bases). This CDR3 spans 16 amino acids. Trimming pared 0 bases from V and 4 bases from J, leaving 15 bases between. The germline V gene encodes CDR1 MNHNY and CDR2 SVGAGI (reference sequence).

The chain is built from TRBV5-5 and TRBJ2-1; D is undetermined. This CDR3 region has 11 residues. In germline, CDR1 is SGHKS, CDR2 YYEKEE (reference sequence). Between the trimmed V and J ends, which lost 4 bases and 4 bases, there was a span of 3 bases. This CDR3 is CASSLYNEQFF. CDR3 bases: TGTGCCAGCAGCCTATACAATGAGCAGTTCTTC.

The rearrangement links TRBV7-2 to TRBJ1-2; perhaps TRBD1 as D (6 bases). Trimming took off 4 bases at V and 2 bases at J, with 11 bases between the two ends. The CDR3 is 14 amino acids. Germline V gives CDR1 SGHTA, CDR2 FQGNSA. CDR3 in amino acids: CASSSGQTNYGYTF. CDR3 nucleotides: TGTGCCAGCAGCTCAGGACAGACCAACTATGGCTACACCTTC.

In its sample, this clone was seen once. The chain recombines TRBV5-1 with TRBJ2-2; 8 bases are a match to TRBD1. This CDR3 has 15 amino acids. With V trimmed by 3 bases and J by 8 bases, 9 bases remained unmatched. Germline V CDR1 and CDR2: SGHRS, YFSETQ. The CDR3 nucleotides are TGCGCCAGCAGCTGGGACCGGACAGGGATGGGGGAGCTGTTTTTT. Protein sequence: CASSWDRTGMGELFF.

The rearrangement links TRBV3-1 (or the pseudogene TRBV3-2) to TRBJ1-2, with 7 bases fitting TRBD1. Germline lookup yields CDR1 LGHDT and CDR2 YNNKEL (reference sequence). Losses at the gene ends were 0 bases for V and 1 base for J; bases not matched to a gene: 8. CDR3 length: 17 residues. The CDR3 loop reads CASSQDLGQGVNYGYTF. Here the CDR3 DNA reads TGTGCCAGCAGCCAAGATCTAGGGCAGGGGGTTAACTATGGCTACACCTTC.

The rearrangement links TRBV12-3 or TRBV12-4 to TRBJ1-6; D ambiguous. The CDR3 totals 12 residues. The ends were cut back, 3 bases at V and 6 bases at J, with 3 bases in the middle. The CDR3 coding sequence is TGTGCCAGCAGTTTCCGTAATTCACCCCTCCACTTT. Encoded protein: CASSFRNSPLHF.

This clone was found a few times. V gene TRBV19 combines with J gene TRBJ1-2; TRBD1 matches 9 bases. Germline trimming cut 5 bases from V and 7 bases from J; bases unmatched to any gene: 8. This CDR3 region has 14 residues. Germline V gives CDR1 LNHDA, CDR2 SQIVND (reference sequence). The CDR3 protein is CASSARDRAGGYTF. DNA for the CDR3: TGTGCCAGTAGTGCCCGGGACAGGGCAGGTGGCTACACCTTC.

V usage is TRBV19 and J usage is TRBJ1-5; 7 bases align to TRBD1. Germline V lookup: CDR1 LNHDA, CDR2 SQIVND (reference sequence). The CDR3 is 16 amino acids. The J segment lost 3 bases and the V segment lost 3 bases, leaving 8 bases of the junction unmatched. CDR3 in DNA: TGTGCCAGTAGTATCCGCCGACAGGGATCCAATCAGCCCCAGCATTTT. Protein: CASSIRRQGSNQPQHF.

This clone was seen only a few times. The DNA for the CDR3 is TGTGCCAGCAGCGCCCCCTGGGACAGGAAATACGAGCAGTACTTC. Residues: CASSAPWDRKYEQYF. V usage is TRBV9 and J usage is TRBJ2-7, with 8 nucleotides matching TRBD1. From germline, CDR1 is SGDLS and CDR2 YYNGEE. The trim removed 3 bases at V and 4 bases at J, leaving 9 bases unmatched. The CDR3 is 15 residues long.

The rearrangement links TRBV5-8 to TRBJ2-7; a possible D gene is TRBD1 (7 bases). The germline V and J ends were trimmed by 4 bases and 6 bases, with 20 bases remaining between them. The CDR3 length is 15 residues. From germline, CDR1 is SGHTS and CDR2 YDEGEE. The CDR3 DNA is TGTGCCAGCAGCGGCGGGACCGTAGGGGGCCTCGAGCAGTACTTC. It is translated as CASSGGTVGGLEQYF.

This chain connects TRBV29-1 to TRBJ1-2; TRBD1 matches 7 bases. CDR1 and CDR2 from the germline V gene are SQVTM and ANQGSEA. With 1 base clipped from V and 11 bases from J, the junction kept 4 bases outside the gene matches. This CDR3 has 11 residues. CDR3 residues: CSVEGDSFYTF. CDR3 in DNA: TGCAGCGTTGAAGGGGACAGTTTTTACACCTTC.

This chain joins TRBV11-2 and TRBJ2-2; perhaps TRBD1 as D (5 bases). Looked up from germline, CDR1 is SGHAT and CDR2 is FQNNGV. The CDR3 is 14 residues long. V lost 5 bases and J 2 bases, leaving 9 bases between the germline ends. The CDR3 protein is CASSPTVNTGELFF. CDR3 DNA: TGTGCCAGCAGCCCGACAGTAAACACCGGGGAGCTGTTTTTT.

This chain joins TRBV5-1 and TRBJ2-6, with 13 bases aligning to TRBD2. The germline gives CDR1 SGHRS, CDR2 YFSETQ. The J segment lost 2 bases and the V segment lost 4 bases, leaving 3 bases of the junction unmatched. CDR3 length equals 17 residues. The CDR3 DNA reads TGCGCCAGCAGCGAAACTAGCGGGAGGGCTGGGGCCAACGTCCTGACTTTC. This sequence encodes CASSETSGRAGANVLTF. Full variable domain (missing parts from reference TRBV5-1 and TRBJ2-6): KAGVTQTPRYLIKTRGQQVTLSCSPISGHRSVSWYQQTPGQGLQFLFEYFSETQRNKGNFPGRFSGRQFSNSRSEMNVSTLELGDSALYLCASSETSGRAGANVLTFGAGSRLTVL.

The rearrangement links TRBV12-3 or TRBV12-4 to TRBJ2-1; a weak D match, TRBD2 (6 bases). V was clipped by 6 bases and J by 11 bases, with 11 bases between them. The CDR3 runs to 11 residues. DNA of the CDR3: TGTGCCAGCAGGTCGGGACTCAAGCAGTTCTTC. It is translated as CASRSGLKQFF.

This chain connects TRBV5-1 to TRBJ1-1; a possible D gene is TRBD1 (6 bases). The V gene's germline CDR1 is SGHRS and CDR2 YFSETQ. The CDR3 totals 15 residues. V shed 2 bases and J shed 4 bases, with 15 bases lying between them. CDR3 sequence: CASSLGQLDVTEAFF. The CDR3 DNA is TGCGCCAGCAGCTTAGGACAGTTGGACGTCACTGAAGCTTTCTTT.

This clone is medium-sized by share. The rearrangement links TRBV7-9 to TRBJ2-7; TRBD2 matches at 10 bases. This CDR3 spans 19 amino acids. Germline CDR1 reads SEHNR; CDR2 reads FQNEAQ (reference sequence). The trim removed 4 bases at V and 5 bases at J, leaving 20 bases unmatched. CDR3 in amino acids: CASSSAEGAGGPLRHEQYV. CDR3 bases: TGTGCCAGCAGCTCGGCGGAGGGAGCGGGAGGGCCTTTGAGGCACGAGCAGTACGTC.

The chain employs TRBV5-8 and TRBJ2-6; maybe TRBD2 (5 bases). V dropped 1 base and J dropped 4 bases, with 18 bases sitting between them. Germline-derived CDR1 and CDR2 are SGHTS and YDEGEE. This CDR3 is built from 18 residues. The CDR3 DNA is TGTGCCAGCAGCTTGTTTCTCCGGGGTGGACCCGGGGCCAACGTCCTGACTTTC. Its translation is CASSLFLRGGPGANVLTF.

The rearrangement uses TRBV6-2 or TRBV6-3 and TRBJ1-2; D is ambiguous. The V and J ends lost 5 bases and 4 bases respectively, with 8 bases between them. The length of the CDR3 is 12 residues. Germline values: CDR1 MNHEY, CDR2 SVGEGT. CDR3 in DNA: TGTGCCAGCAGTGGCGGGGTCTATGGCTACACCTTC. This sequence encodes CASSGGVYGYTF.

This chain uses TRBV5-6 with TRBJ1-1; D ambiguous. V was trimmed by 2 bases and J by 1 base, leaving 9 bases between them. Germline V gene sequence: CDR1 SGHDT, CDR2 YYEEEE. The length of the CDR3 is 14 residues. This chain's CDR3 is CASSFRAANTEAFF. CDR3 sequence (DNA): TGTGCCAGCAGCTTCCGAGCGGCGAACACTGAAGCTTTCTTT.

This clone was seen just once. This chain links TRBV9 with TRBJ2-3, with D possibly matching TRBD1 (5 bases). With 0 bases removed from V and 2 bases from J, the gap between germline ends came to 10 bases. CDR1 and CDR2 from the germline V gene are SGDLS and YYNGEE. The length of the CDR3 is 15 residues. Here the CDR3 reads CASSVGWGSTDTQYF. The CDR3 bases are TGTGCCAGCAGCGTAGGTTGGGGCTCCACAGATACGCAGTATTTT. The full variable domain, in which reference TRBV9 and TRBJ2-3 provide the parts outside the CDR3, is DSGVTQTPKHLITATGQRVTLRCSPRSGDLSVYWYQQSLDQGLQFLIQYYNGEERAKGNILERFSAQQFPDLHSELNLSSLELGDSALYFCASSVGWGSTDTQYFGPGTRLTVL.

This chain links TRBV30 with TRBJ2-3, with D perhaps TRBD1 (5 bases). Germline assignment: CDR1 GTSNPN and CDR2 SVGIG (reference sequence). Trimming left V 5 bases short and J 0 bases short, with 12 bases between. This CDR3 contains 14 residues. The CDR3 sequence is CAWGDSPSTDTQYF. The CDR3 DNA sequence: TGTGCCTGGGGCGACAGTCCTAGCACAGATACGCAGTATTTT.

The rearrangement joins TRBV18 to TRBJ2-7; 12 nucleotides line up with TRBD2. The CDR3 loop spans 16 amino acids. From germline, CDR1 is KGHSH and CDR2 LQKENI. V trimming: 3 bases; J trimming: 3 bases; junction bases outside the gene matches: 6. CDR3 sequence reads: CASSPRRTSGNYEQYV. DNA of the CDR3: TGTGCCAGCTCACCCCGGAGGACTAGCGGGAACTACGAGCAGTACGTC.

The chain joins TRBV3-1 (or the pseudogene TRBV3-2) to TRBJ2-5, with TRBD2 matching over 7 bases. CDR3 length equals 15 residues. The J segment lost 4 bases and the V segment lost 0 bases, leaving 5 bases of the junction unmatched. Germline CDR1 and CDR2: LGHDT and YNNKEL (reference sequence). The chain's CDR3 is CASSQDSAGAETQYF. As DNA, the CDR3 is TGTGCCAGCAGCCAAGATAGTGCGGGAGCAGAGACCCAGTACTTC.

CDR3 in amino acids: CASSLPGGTGVETQYF. The CDR3 nucleotides are TGTGCCAGCAGCTTGCCCGGGGGGACAGGGGTAGAGACCCAGTACTTC. The chain employs TRBV5-4 and TRBJ2-5; 10 nucleotides align to TRBD1. The CDR3 is made up of 16 amino acids. Germline V gene lookup returns CDR1 SGHNT and CDR2 YYREEE (reference sequence). V dropped 1 base and J dropped 4; count of bases not matched to a gene: 7.

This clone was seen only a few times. The CDR3 nucleotides read TGTGCCAGCAGTTTGGACAGGGGGTCGACCGGGGAGCTGTTTTTT. Residues: CASSLDRGSTGELFF. The rearrangement uses TRBV2 and TRBJ2-2; 10 bases line up with TRBD1. Germline CDR1 is SNHLY and CDR2 is FYNNEI. The CDR3 length is 15 residues. Trimming removed 5 bases from V and 5 bases from J; junction bases left unmatched: 5. Filled out from reference TRBV2 and TRBJ2-2, the complete variable domain reads EPEVTQTPSHQVTQMGQEVILRCVPISNHLYFYWYRQILGQKVEFLVSFYNNEISEKSEIFDDQFSVERPDGSNFTLKIRSTKLEDSAMYFCASSLDRGSTGELFFGEGSRLTVL.

This CDR3 reads CASSQEQNTEAFF. The CDR3 region has the DNA TGTGCCAGCAGCCAGGAACAGAACACTGAAGCTTTCTTT. The chain employs TRBV2 and TRBJ1-1, with D unclear. V lost 6 bases, J lost 1 base, and 9 bases lay in between. CDR1 is SNHLY and CDR2 is FYNNEI in the germline V gene. This CDR3 has 13 amino acids.